This is a list of T cell receptor beta chains from one sample in a study of cytomegalovirus exposure and HLA in healthy donors. Using immunoSEQ multiplex PCR, the repertoire was profiled, and TCRdb retains in-frame clones only, with some absent. The data show fewer than 200,000 clones, more than 85% seen once. Material: PBMCs. The origin of the receptors is a girl in the first two years of life in good health and CMV-seronegative. The CDR3 runs from the conserved cysteine through the conserved F or W. D genes are given only for firm matches. Clone size is stated in some rows and not others, as once, few, many or a class when expanded.

d_call,j_call,v_call,clone_size,cdr3_aa,cdr3_nt
NA,TRBJ2-3,TRBV6-1,NA,CASREGEGTDTQYF,TGTGCCAGCAGGGAGGGAGAAGGAACAGATACGCAGTATTTT
TRBD2,TRBJ2-7,TRBV11-3,NA,CASSASSGGEVQYF,TGTGCCAGCAGTGCGTCGAGCGGGGGTGAGGTGCAGTACTTC
TRBD1,TRBJ1-1,TRBV2,NA,CASRGTDSSEAFF,TGTGCCAGCAGGGGGACAGATTCTAGTGAAGCTTTCTTT
NA,TRBJ1-6,TRBV7-3,NA,CASSLLGTPNSPLHF,TGTGCCAGCAGCTTACTCGGGACACCCAATTCACCCCTCCACTTT
NA,TRBJ2-7,TRBV5-1,NA,CASSLGGRATFYEQYF,TGCGCCAGCAGCTTGGGTGGCAGGGCTACCTTTTACGAGCAGTACTTC
TRBD1,TRBJ2-7,TRBV7-9,NA,CASSDLGQGTTYEQYF,TGTGCCAGCAGCGACCTCGGACAGGGTACGACCTACGAGCAGTACTTC
NA,TRBJ1-5,TRBV6-6,few,CASVDTYSNQPQHF,TGTGCCAGCGTCGACACATATAGCAATCAGCCCCAGCATTTT
TRBD2,TRBJ2-1,TRBV13,NA,CASSLVAGGFNEQFF,TGTGCCAGCAGCTTAGTAGCGGGAGGCTTTAATGAGCAGTTCTTC
NA,TRBJ2-5,TRBV10-2,NA,CASSASQETQYF,TGCGCCAGCAGTGCTAGCCAAGAGACCCAGTACTTC
NA,TRBJ1-1,TRBV20-1,few,CSARELAPPFF,TGCAGTGCTAGAGAATTGGCCCCCCCTTTCTTT
NA,TRBJ2-7,TRBV20-1,few,CSARDTGEQYF,TGCAGTGCTAGAGATACAGGCGAGCAGTACTTC
TRBD2,TRBJ2-2,TRBV4-1,few,CASSQEAGGGELFF,TGCGCCAGCAGCCAAGAGGCGGGGGGCGGGGAGCTGTTTTTT
NA,TRBJ1-1,TRBV15,NA,CATSIAAGGQAFF,TGTGCCACCAGCATAGCAGCCGGGGGGCAAGCTTTCTTT
NA,TRBJ1-4,TRBV5-1,NA,CASTLTPRDF,TGCGCCAGCACCTTGACCCCCCGGGATTTT
NA,TRBJ1-2,TRBV5-6,NA,CASSLPREGSKGGGYTF,TGTGCCAGCAGCTTGCCCCGGGAGGGGTCAAAAGGAGGTGGCTACACCTTC
NA,TRBJ1-2,TRBV10-2,NA,CASSESTVINYGYTF,TGCGCCAGCAGTGAGTCGACAGTTATAAACTATGGCTACACCTTC
NA,TRBJ1-3,TRBV4-1,NA,CASSQGRQASGNTIYF,TGCGCCAGCAGCCAAGGGCGACAGGCCTCTGGAAACACCATATATTTT
NA,TRBJ1-5,TRBV19,NA,CASSTTSRGSNQPQHF,TGTGCCAGTAGTACCACCTCACGCGGTAGCAATCAGCCCCAGCATTTT
NA,TRBJ1-2,TRBV2,NA,CASSGPPTGYGYTF,TGTGCCAGCAGTGGCCCGCCGACGGGCTATGGCTACACCTTC
TRBD1,TRBJ2-7,TRBV4-3,NA,CASSQDRGPPYEQYF,TGCGCCAGCAGCCAAGATAGGGGGCCGCCCTACGAGCAGTACTTC
TRBD2,TRBJ2-5,TRBV7-3,NA,CASSLLAGVTETQYF,TGTGCCAGCAGCTTACTAGCGGGGGTCACAGAGACCCAGTACTTC
TRBD2,TRBJ2-7,TRBV7-9,NA,CASSLVAGVSYEQYF,TGTGCCAGCAGCTTGGTAGCGGGGGTCTCCTACGAGCAGTACTTC
TRBD1,TRBJ1-5,TRBV15,NA,CATSRRLDRVNQPQHF,TGTGCCACCAGCAGAAGACTGGACAGGGTCAATCAGCCCCAGCATTTT
NA,TRBJ2-2,TRBV10-3,NA,CAISETGNTGELFF,TGTGCCATCAGTGAGACCGGGAACACCGGGGAGCTGTTTTTT
NA,TRBJ2-1,TRBV30,NA,CAWSATGYGEQFF,TGTGCCTGGAGTGCAACAGGGTATGGTGAGCAGTTCTTC
NA,TRBJ2-2,TRBV25-1,few,CASSRGPNTGELFF,TGTGCCAGCAGTCGCGGCCCCAACACCGGGGAGCTGTTTTTT
TRBD1,TRBJ1-2,TRBV6-6,NA,CASSHRGGYTF,TGTGCCAGCAGTCACAGGGGCGGCTACACCTTC
NA,TRBJ2-2,TRBV4-3,NA,CASSVRDSRGGELFF,TGCGCCAGCAGCGTCCGGGACTCTCGTGGCGGGGAGCTGTTTTTT
TRBD2,TRBJ2-3,TRBV4-2,NA,CASSQVAGDTQYF,TGTGCCAGCAGCCAAGTAGCGGGAGATACGCAGTATTTT
NA,TRBJ1-2,TRBV4-2,NA,CASSGTLANYGYTF,TGTGCCAGCAGCGGGACACTCGCTAACTATGGCTACACCTTC
NA,TRBJ1-5,TRBV10-3,NA,CAISETTNQPQHF,TGTGCCATCAGTGAGACTACTAATCAGCCCCAGCATTTT
NA,TRBJ1-1,TRBV7-2,NA,CASSPQGLNTEAFF,TGTGCCAGCAGCCCCCAGGGCTTGAACACTGAAGCTTTCTTT
TRBD1,TRBJ2-2,TRBV6-1,NA,CASSGQTGGGNTGELFF,TGTGCCAGCAGTGGACAAACAGGGGGCGGGAACACCGGGGAGCTGTTTTTT
NA,TRBJ2-7,TRBV27,NA,CASGPQGGAEQYF,TGTGCCAGCGGACCGCAGGGGGGCGCCGAGCAGTACTTC
TRBD2,TRBJ2-2,TRBV4-1,NA,CASSQERVAGALMRGGELFF,TGCGCCAGCAGCCAAGAGAGAGTAGCGGGGGCTCTCATGCGAGGCGGGGAGCTGTTTTTT
TRBD1,TRBJ2-5,TRBV10-3,NA,CAISGTGGRETQYF,TGTGCCATCAGTGGGACAGGGGGCCGAGAGACCCAGTACTTC
NA,TRBJ2-1,TRBV7-7,NA,CASSLGGLTNEQFF,TGTGCTAGCAGCTTAGGGGGACTGACCAATGAGCAGTTCTTC
NA,TRBJ2-1,TRBV4-1,NA,CASSQERVYNEQFF,TGCGCCAGCAGCCAAGAACGGGTTTACAATGAGCAGTTCTTC
TRBD2,TRBJ2-1,TRBV23-1,NA,CASSHQRGAFNEQFF,TGCGCCAGCAGTCATCAGCGGGGGGCCTTCAATGAGCAGTTCTTC
NA,TRBJ1-1,TRBV6-5,NA,CASSYGHTNTEAFF,TGTGCCAGCAGTTACGGGCATACCAACACTGAAGCTTTCTTT
TRBD1,TRBJ1-6,TRBV7-9,once,CSSSLGRDRKTSPLHF,TGTTCCAGCAGCTTAGGCCGGGACAGGAAAACTTCACCCCTCCACTTT
TRBD1,TRBJ1-5,TRBV4-1,NA,CASSQEGTGQNQPQHF,TGCGCCAGCAGCCAGGAGGGGACAGGGCAGAATCAGCCCCAGCATTTT
TRBD2,TRBJ2-1,TRBV4-3,NA,CASSHDATSGKGNEQFF,TGCGCCAGCAGCCACGATGCTACGAGCGGGAAGGGCAATGAGCAGTTCTTC